This entry lists 23 T cell receptor beta chains sequenced from one sample in a study of blood T cell repertoires in COVID-19. Some clones are missing from TCRdb's copy, which holds only in-frame ones; the method was immunoSEQ multiplex PCR. The sample has around 130,000 clones, more than 70% seen once; the top ten hold 6.5% to 9.5%. The sequencing input was peripheral blood. All receptors come from a human donor in a cohort sampled during active COVID-19.

The chain joins TRBV13 to TRBJ2-3, with 8 bases that match TRBD2. Germline V CDR1 and CDR2: PRHDT, FYEKMQ (reference sequence). V was pared by 4 bases and J by 0 bases, with 3 bases of the junction left unmatched. The CDR3 runs 15 residues. CDR3 sequence (DNA): TGTGCCAGCAGCTCAGGACTAGCTAGCACAGATACGCAGTATTTT. Translation gives CASSSGLASTDTQYF.

The genes are TRBV9 and TRBJ2-7, with D possibly being TRBD2 (7 bases). Germline CDR1 is SGDLS and CDR2 is YYNGEE. CDR3 length: 14 residues. V gave up 0 bases and J gave up 4 bases, with 11 bases separating them. CDR3 DNA: TGTGCCAGCAGCGTAGGGGAGGGGGGATACGAGCAGTACTTC. Its translation: CASSVGEGGYEQYF.

The V and J genes are TRBV19 and TRBJ1-5; no firm D call. Germline-derived CDR1 and CDR2 are LNHDA and SQIVND (reference sequence). The CDR3 spans 13 residues. V was cut by 4 bases and J by 4 bases, with 8 bases left in between. The CDR3 loop reads CASSTERNQPQHF. CDR3 DNA sequence: TGTGCCAGTAGTACGGAGCGGAATCAGCCCCAGCATTTT.

In this sample, this clone turned up a few times. A junction boundary mismatches the germline segment, possibly from a read error. V usage is TRBV10-3 and J usage is TRBJ2-3; a weak D match, TRBD2 (5 bases). Per the germline V gene, CDR1 is ENHRY and CDR2 is SYGVKD. The CDR3 consists of 15 residues. CDR3 amino acids: CAINEGEYSTDTQYF. The CDR3 DNA reads as TGTGCCATCAATGAGGGAGAGTATTCCACAGATACGCAGTATTTT.

The chain joins TRBV7-2 to TRBJ2-7; D call uncertain. V was clipped by 1 base and J by 0 bases, with 10 bases between them. The CDR3 is 15 amino acids. CDR1 is SGHTA, CDR2 FQGNSA, per germline. The CDR3 bases are TGTGCCAGCAGCTTAGTGGGTGGAGACTCCTACGAGCAGTACTTC. Its protein product is CASSLVGGDSYEQYF.

For the CDR3, the DNA is TGTGCCACCAGCACGTCCCCAGGCTACGAGCAGTACTTC. It is translated as CATSTSPGYEQYF. The chain joins TRBV15 to TRBJ2-7, with no clear D. The CDR3 totals 13 residues. Trimming pared 4 bases from V and 3 bases from J, leaving 10 bases between. Germline V gene data show CDR1 as LNHNV and CDR2 as YYDKDF (reference sequence).

V gene TRBV13 combines with J gene TRBJ1-1; possible D gene TRBD1, 6 bases. Trimming pared 5 bases from V and 3 bases from J, leaving 16 bases between. CDR1 PRHDT and CDR2 FYEKMQ come from the germline V gene (reference sequence). The CDR3 has 15 residues. CDR3 region: CASSHREGGDTEAFF. The CDR3, as DNA: TGTGCCAGCAGCCACAGGGAGGGAGGGGACACTGAAGCTTTCTTT.

This sequence joins TRBV27 and TRBJ2-7, with 11 bases matching TRBD2. The CDR3 extends over 14 amino acids. J lost 3 bases, V lost 6 bases, and 4 bases had no gene match. The germline V gene encodes CDR1 MNHEY and CDR2 SMNVEV (reference sequence). The CDR3 DNA sequence: TGTGCCAGCAGGCTAGCGGGAGGACTCTACGAGCAGTACTTC. It encodes CASRLAGGLYEQYF.

CDR3 nucleotides: TGTGCCAGCAGTCTAACGGCAAGCGGGAGTTACGAGCAGTACTTC. Translated: CASSLTASGSYEQYF. The chain employs TRBV14 and TRBJ2-7, with TRBD2 identical over 8 bases. The CDR3 consists of 15 residues. Germline V gene data show CDR1 as SGHDN and CDR2 as FVKESK. Losses at the gene ends were 6 bases for V and 4 bases for J; bases not matched to a gene: 11.

The chain couples TRBV25-1 to TRBJ2-7; D remains unclear. Germline V gene data show CDR1 as MGHDK and CDR2 as SYGVNS. Trimming cost V 4 bases and J 5 bases, with 9 bases left between them. CDR3 length: 12 residues. The CDR3, as DNA: TGTGCCAGCAGTGTCTCGGGTAACGAGCAGTACTTC. This sequence encodes CASSVSGNEQYF.

The chain has TRBV5-4 and TRBJ2-1, with TRBD2 identical over 13 bases. The germline gives CDR1 SGHNT, CDR2 YYREEE (reference sequence). J lost 2 bases, V lost 4 bases, and 3 bases had no gene match. CDR3 length: 16 residues. This CDR3 reads CASSPGLAGAYNEQFF. CDR3 in DNA: TGTGCCAGCAGCCCCGGACTAGCGGGGGCCTACAATGAGCAGTTCTTC. Variable domain in full (rest from reference TRBV5-4 and TRBJ2-1): ETGVTQSPTHLIKTRGQQVTLRCSSQSGHNTVSWYQQALGQGPQFIFQYYREEENGRGNFPPRFSGLQFPNYSSELNVNALELDDSALYLCASSPGLAGAYNEQFFGPGTRLTVL.

V usage is TRBV28 and J usage is TRBJ2-1; D gene unclear. V gave up 5 bases and J gave up 1 base, with 12 bases separating them. The CDR3 is made up of 15 amino acids. Germline V CDR1 and CDR2: MDHEN, SYDVKM. This CDR3 reads CASSPFTMSYNEQFF. Written as DNA, the CDR3 is TGTGCCAGCAGTCCTTTTACAATGTCCTACAATGAGCAGTTCTTC.

The rearrangement uses TRBV11-2 and TRBJ1-1, with 8 bases identical to TRBD1. In germline, CDR1 is SGHAT, CDR2 FQNNGV. This CDR3 comprises 12 residues. The trim removed 5 bases at V and 11 bases at J, leaving 7 bases unmatched. CDR3 protein: CASSIQGELAFF. The DNA for the CDR3 is TGTGCCAGCAGCATACAGGGGGAGTTGGCTTTCTTT.

CDR3: CASSLVPQGAGNTIYF. In nucleotides, the CDR3 is TGTGCCAGCAGCTTGGTCCCACAGGGAGCTGGAAACACCATATATTTT. The chain recombines TRBV5-5 with TRBJ1-3; D is perhaps TRBD1 (6 bases). Germline values: CDR1 SGHKS, CDR2 YYEKEE (reference sequence). The CDR3 contains 16 residues. V dropped 0 bases and J dropped 2 bases, with 12 bases sitting between them.

Here the CDR3 DNA reads TGTGCTAGTGGTTTGGTACAGGGGCTGAACGAGCAGTACTTC. Translated: CASGLVQGLNEQYF. This rearrangement joins TRBV12-5 to TRBJ2-7; 7 nucleotides line up with TRBD1. Germline CDR1 reads LGHNT; CDR2 reads FRNRAP. The CDR3 totals 14 residues. With V trimmed by 0 bases and J by 5 bases, 4 bases remained unmatched. The variable domain in full, with the rest retrieved from reference TRBV12-5 and TRBJ2-7, is DARVTQTPRHKVTEMGQEVTMRCQPILGHNTVFWYRQTMMQGLELLAYFRNRAPLDDSGMPKDRFSAEMPDATLATLKIQPSEPRDSAVYFCASGLVQGLNEQYFGPGTRLTVT.

The rearrangement links TRBV7-9 to TRBJ1-2; D perhaps matches TRBD1 (5 bases). The CDR3 contains 13 residues. Trimming took 5 bases from V and 4 from J, leaving 11 bases between them. Germline V CDR1 and CDR2: SEHNR, FQNEAQ (reference sequence). The CDR3 DNA sequence: TGTGCCAGCAGCCCGACAGAACTCTATGGCTACACCTTC. Translated: CASSPTELYGYTF.

The gene calls are TRBV19 and TRBJ1-5, with no clear D. This CDR3 region has 15 residues. Trimming took 2 bases from V and 5 from J, leaving 13 bases between them. Per germline, CDR1 LNHDA and CDR2 SQIVND (reference sequence). The CDR3 here is CASSIMQVPDQPQHF. CDR3 DNA sequence: TGTGCCAGTAGTATAATGCAGGTCCCTGATCAGCCCCAGCATTTT.

The chain recombines TRBV27 with TRBJ2-3; the match to TRBD2 covers 8 bases. The CDR3 totals 13 residues. V was pared by 11 bases and J by 2 bases, with 6 bases of the junction left unmatched. The germline CDR1 and CDR2 sequences are MNHEY and SMNVEV (reference sequence). For the CDR3, the DNA is TGTGCCGTCCTAGCGGGTTACACAGATACGCAGTATTTT. It translates to CAVLAGYTDTQYF.

This clone appeared a few times. This sequence joins TRBV6-5 and TRBJ2-7; TRBD2 is a possible D gene (6 bases). The CDR3 is made up of 15 amino acids. The V end lost 5 bases, the J end lost 6 bases, and 20 bases lay between the germline ends. Per the germline V gene, CDR1 is MNHEY and CDR2 is SVGAGI. In DNA, the CDR3 is TGTGCCAGCAGTCGAGGCGGGGACTCGCCCGGCGAGCAGTACTTC. It codes for CASSRGGDSPGEQYF.

Only a few counts were recorded for this clone. This rearrangement joins TRBV5-1 to TRBJ2-2, with 12 bases fitting TRBD2. Germline CDR1 is SGHRS and CDR2 is YFSETQ. J gave up 6 bases and V 4 bases, and 4 bases lay outside the gene matches. The CDR3 runs 15 residues. The CDR3 coding sequence is TGCGCCAGCAGCGGGACTAGCGGGTTTTCCGGGGAGCTGTTTTTT. This encodes CASSGTSGFSGELFF.

This rearrangement joins TRBV5-1 to TRBJ2-7; 11 bases match TRBD1. Germline-derived CDR1 and CDR2 are SGHRS and YFSETQ. The CDR3 runs 14 residues. The J segment lost 6 bases and the V segment lost 4 bases, leaving 6 bases of the junction unmatched. CDR3 coding DNA: TGCGCCAGCAGCCCCGGGACAGGGGGAGCCGAGCAGTACTTC. Encoded protein: CASSPGTGGAEQYF.

The rearrangement uses TRBV5-1 and TRBJ1-2; 9 positions match TRBD1. In germline, CDR1 is SGHRS, CDR2 YFSETQ. V dropped 0 bases and J dropped 10; count of bases not matched to a gene: 4. The CDR3 consists of 13 residues. Written as DNA, the CDR3 is TGCGCCAGCAGCTTGGGACAGGGGGAGGCCTACACCTTC. It codes for CASSLGQGEAYTF.

The chain recombines TRBV7-8 with TRBJ2-5; 14 bases match TRBD2. The CDR3 totals 15 residues. Per germline, CDR1 SGHVS and CDR2 FQNEAQ. The trim removed 5 bases at V and 2 bases at J, leaving 1 base unmatched. DNA of the CDR3: TGTGCCAGCAGCGGGACTAGCGGGGGTCAAGAGACCCAGTACTTC. Translating it yields CASSGTSGGQETQYF.